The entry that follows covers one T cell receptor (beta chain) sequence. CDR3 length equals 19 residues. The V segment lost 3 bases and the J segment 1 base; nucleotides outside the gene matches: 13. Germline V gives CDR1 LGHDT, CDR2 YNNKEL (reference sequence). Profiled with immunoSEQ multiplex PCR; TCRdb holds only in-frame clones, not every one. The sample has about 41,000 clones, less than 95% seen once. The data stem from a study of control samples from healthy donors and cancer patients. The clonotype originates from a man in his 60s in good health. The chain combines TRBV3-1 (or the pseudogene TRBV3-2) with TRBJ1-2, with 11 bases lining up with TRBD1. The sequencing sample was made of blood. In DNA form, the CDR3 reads TGTGCCAGCAGCCAGGGACCCTCCGGGACAGGGGGTCTTAACTATGGCTACACCTTC. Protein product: CASSQGPSGTGGLNYGYTF.